The 24 T cell receptor beta chains below come from one sample, sequenced in a study of blood T cells in healthy people across ages. The second PCR ran roughly 6 to 11 cycles with a sample-barcoded 5' primer and J-beta primers. One entry per CDR3 protein results from TCRdb running MiXCR on the 5' RACE reads. This sample yields around 1,900,000 distinct CDR3 sequences, of which about two fifths are seen a single time; more than 20% belongs to the top ten. Specimen: blood. Every receptor here comes from a human donor in good health.

This chain links TRBV25-1 with TRBJ2-5; 7 bases are shared with TRBD1. The V segment lost 8 bases and the J segment 2 bases; nucleotides outside the gene matches: 8. Per germline, CDR1 MGHDK and CDR2 SYGVNS. The CDR3 runs 14 residues. CDR3 protein: CASGYSGQQETQYF. CDR3 sequence (DNA): TGTGCCAGCGGCTACTCGGGACAGCAAGAGACCCAGTACTTC. Complete variable domain (other parts from reference TRBV25-1 and TRBJ2-5): EADIYQTPRYLVIGTGKKITLECSQTMGHDKMYWYQQDPGMELHLIHYSYGVNSTEKGDLSSESTVSRIRTEHFPLTLESARPSHTSQYLCASGYSGQQETQYFGPGTRLLVL.

This clonotype has a handful of counts. This chain connects TRBV20-1 to TRBJ2-4; 7 bases align to TRBD1. The DNA end is more similar to TRBJ2-5, so the J call may be wrong. The germline V gene has CDR1 DFQATT and CDR2 SNEGSKA (reference sequence). The CDR3 is 14 amino acids. For the CDR3, the DNA is TGCAGTGCTGGGTACAGGGGACGCCCAGGGACCCAGTACTTC. Amino acids: CSAGYRGRPGTQYF.

This clonotype was counted a few times. The genes are TRBV7-2 and TRBJ2-7; D not resolved. Germline V gene sequence: CDR1 SGHTA, CDR2 FQGNSA. This CDR3 is 13 amino acids long. V was pared by 4 bases and J by 3 bases, with 10 bases between. CDR3 sequence reads: CASSSLARYEQYF. CDR3 nucleotide sequence: TGTGCCAGCAGCTCACTTGCCCGCTACGAGCAGTACTTC.

This clonotype was counted a few times. The chain carries TRBV24-1 and TRBJ2-1, with 8 bases lining up with TRBD1. CDR1 and CDR2 (germline): KGHDR, SFDVKD. The CDR3 spans 17 residues. With 3 bases clipped from V and 9 bases from J, the junction kept 15 bases outside the gene matches. The CDR3 DNA reads TGTGCCACCAGTGATCAAAAACAGGGGGTTCTCAAAGGTGAGCAGTTCTTC. Translation: CATSDQKQGVLKGEQFF.

The chain carries TRBV29-1 and TRBJ2-3; D ambiguous. V lost 6 bases, J lost 3 bases, and 13 bases lay in between. This CDR3 is built from 13 residues. CDR1 and CDR2 from the germline V gene are SQVTM and ANQGSEA. The CDR3 nucleotides are TGCAGCGTCACAAGGCAAGATACAGATACGCAGTATTTT. Protein: CSVTRQDTDTQYF.

This chain joins TRBV3-1 and TRBJ2-3; D gene ambiguous. Trimming stripped 0 bases from V and 4 bases from J, with 14 bases between. The germline CDR1 and CDR2 sequences are LGHDT and YNNKEL (reference sequence). The CDR3 totals 16 residues. The chain's CDR3 is CASSQESPGGADTQYF. CDR3 nucleotide sequence: TGTGCCAGCAGCCAAGAGAGTCCGGGTGGGGCAGATACGCAGTATTTT.

The V gene is TRBV10-3, the J gene TRBJ1-5; D gene uncertain. The CDR3 consists of 13 residues. V was pared by 10 bases and J by 2 bases, with 12 bases between. Germline CDR1 is ENHRY and CDR2 is SYGVKD. CDR3 nucleotides: TGTGCCACCAAAAGAATCGGCAATCAGCCCCAGCATTTT. Protein: CATKRIGNQPQHF.

This clonotype was seen a handful of times. This chain links TRBV7-2 with TRBJ2-5, with TRBD1 matching 8 bases. The end of the DNA is better explained by TRBJ2-7, so the J call may be wrong. Germline V lookup: CDR1 SGHTA, CDR2 FQGNSA. The CDR3 is 13 amino acids. DNA of the CDR3: TGTGCCAGCAGCTCATCGACAGGGGACGAGCAGTACTTC. The encoded protein is CASSSSTGDEQYF.

This clonotype was observed a handful of times. This rearrangement joins TRBV9 to TRBJ2-3; 7 nucleotides agree with TRBD1. The CDR3 covers 15 residues. After removal of 4 bases from V and 0 bases from J, the junction contained 5 bases not matched to a gene. Germline V gene lookup returns CDR1 SGDLS and CDR2 YYNGEE. CDR3 residues: CASSLPQGSTDTQYF. The CDR3 DNA reads TGTGCCAGCAGCTTACCACAGGGGAGCACAGATACGCAGTATTTT.

The rearrangement uses TRBV4-3 and TRBJ1-4, with 8 bases lining up with TRBD1. V was clipped by 4 bases and J by 0 bases; unmatched bases: 10. This CDR3 has 18 residues. Germline-derived CDR1 and CDR2 are LGHNA and YSLEER. The CDR3 loop reads CASSPQFTQGATNEKLFF. CDR3 coding DNA: TGCGCCAGCAGCCCACAATTTACACAGGGGGCAACTAATGAAAAACTGTTTTTT.

Comment on this clonotype: One end of the junction varies from germline; a read error may be responsible. The V and J genes are TRBV28 and TRBJ1-2, with D possibly TRBD1 on 6 matching bases. The CDR3 contains 15 residues. Germline values: CDR1 MDHEN, CDR2 SYDVKM. Here the CDR3 reads CASSSQPGQLYGHTF. The CDR3 DNA reads as TGTGCCAGCAGTTCACAACCGGGACAACTCTATGGCCACACCTTC.

The chain joins TRBV9 to TRBJ2-1; 9 bases are shared with TRBD2. V was pared by 2 bases and J by 7 bases, with 10 bases of the junction left unmatched. The CDR3 covers 16 residues. Germline assignment: CDR1 SGDLS and CDR2 YYNGEE. CDR3 sequence reads: CASSVAGTSLFNEQFF. The CDR3 DNA is TGTGCCAGCAGCGTCGCCGGGACTAGCCTTTTTAATGAGCAGTTCTTC.

The chain has TRBV9 and TRBJ2-1; perhaps TRBD1 as D (6 bases). This CDR3 contains 15 residues. Trimming pared 2 bases from V and 6 bases from J, leaving 15 bases between. The germline gives CDR1 SGDLS, CDR2 YYNGEE. Here the CDR3 DNA reads TGTGCCAGCAGCGTGGGCTGGACAGAGGGCAATGAGCAGTTCTTC. Amino acids: CASSVGWTEGNEQFF.

Comment on this clonotype: A much larger clone is a single base away; this may be a read error. The rearrangement links TRBV5-1 to TRBJ2-5, with D uncertain. This CDR3 is built from 15 residues. V gave up 3 bases and J gave up 5 bases, with 17 bases separating them. Germline CDR1 and CDR2: SGHRS and YFSETQ. The CDR3 protein is CASSSLVGAGETQYF. In DNA, the CDR3 is TGCGCCAGCAGCTCCCTAGTGGGTGCTGGGGAGACCCAGTACTTC.

This clonotype appeared once. V gene TRBV4-1 combines with J gene TRBJ2-2; D call uncertain. Germline V CDR1 and CDR2: MGHRA, YSYEKL. CDR3 length: 14 amino acids. V was clipped by 4 bases and J by 4 bases, with 10 bases between them. The CDR3 sequence is CASSPIVGTGELFF. The CDR3 nucleotides read TGCGCCAGCAGCCCCATTGTCGGCACCGGGGAGCTGTTTTTT.

This clonotype was seen only a few times. The rearrangement joins TRBV6-1 to TRBJ2-3, with TRBD1 matching over 12 bases. CDR3 length equals 17 residues. Germline CDR1 reads MNHNS; CDR2 reads SASEGT. J lost 3 bases, V lost 7 bases, and 11 bases had no gene match. CDR3 in DNA: TGTGCCAGCACCTGGGACAGGGGGCGGATAGGAACAGATACGCAGTATTTT. Its protein product is CASTWDRGRIGTDTQYF.

The sample holds a few counts of this clonotype. The V call is TRBV5-1, the J call TRBJ2-6; possible D gene TRBD1, 6 bases. V was trimmed by 0 bases and J by 0 bases, leaving 10 bases between them. The CDR3 covers 17 residues. The germline gives CDR1 SGHRS, CDR2 YFSETQ. CDR3 nucleotide sequence: TGCGCCAGCAGCTTGGAGGTACAGGGCTCTGGGGCCAACGTCCTGACTTTC. Translating gives CASSLEVQGSGANVLTF.

In its sample, this clonotype was seen many times. This chain joins TRBV5-1 and TRBJ1-4; TRBD1 matches at 7 bases. The CDR3 loop spans 15 amino acids. CDR1 and CDR2 from the germline V gene are SGHRS and YFSETQ. V shed 0 bases, J shed 7 bases, and the junction held 6 bases outside the gene matches. The CDR3 nucleotides are TGCGCCAGCAGCTTGGCCGGGACAGCTCCTGAAAAACTGTTTTTT. Amino acid sequence: CASSLAGTAPEKLFF.

The V gene is TRBV27, the J gene TRBJ1-6, with D possibly matching TRBD1 (5 bases). V dropped 6 bases and J dropped 8 bases, with 11 bases sitting between them. The CDR3 runs to 13 residues. CDR1 is MNHEY, CDR2 SMNVEV, per germline (reference sequence). CDR3 DNA: TGTGCCAGCAGCTGGGGAGGGGATTCACCCCTCCACTTT. Translated, it gives CASSWGGDSPLHF.

This clonotype was picked up a small number of times. The chain recombines TRBV29-1 with TRBJ2-5; weak D call: TRBD2 (5 bases). The CDR3 has 13 amino acids. V shed 1 base and J shed 5 bases, with 11 bases lying between them. Looked up from germline, CDR1 is SQVTM and CDR2 is ANQGSEA. Here the CDR3 DNA reads TGCAGCGTTGAAGGGGTAGCGAGGGAGACCCAGTACTTC. This codes for CSVEGVARETQYF.

Note on this clonotype: The junction shows a germline mismatch at one end, possibly a read error. The chain links TRBV5-1 to TRBJ2-7, with no clear D. Per the germline V gene, CDR1 is SGHRS and CDR2 is YFSETQ. This CDR3 contains 14 residues. In DNA form, the CDR3 reads TGCGCCAGCGGCTTTATGACGAGCTCCTACGAGCAGTACTTC. Protein: CASGFMTSSYEQYF.

This clonotype has just a few counts. The CDR3 DNA reads TGTGCCGGCCTTGGGCCAAGGAATGAGCAGTTCTTC. This codes for CAGLGPRNEQFF. The genes are TRBV6-5 and TRBJ2-1; D remains unclear. Trimming pared 11 bases from V and 7 bases from J, leaving 15 bases between. Germline CDR1 reads MNHEY; CDR2 reads SVGAGI. The CDR3 runs 12 residues.

The sample holds a few counts of this clonotype. The chain employs TRBV5-1 and TRBJ2-7, with D possibly TRBD2 on 7 matching bases. Germline CDR1 and CDR2: SGHRS and YFSETQ. The CDR3 has 16 residues. V shed 5 bases and J shed 3 bases, with 21 bases lying between them. The CDR3: CASSPMMGGGRYEQYF. Here the CDR3 DNA reads TGCGCCAGCAGTCCCATGATGGGGGGGGGCCGCTACGAGCAGTACTTC. Full variable domain (remainder filled in from reference TRBV5-1 and TRBJ2-7): KAGVTQTPRYLIKTRGQQVTLSCSPISGHRSVSWYQQTPGQGLQFLFEYFSETQRNKGNFPGRFSGRQFSNSRSEMNVSTLELGDSALYLCASSPMMGGGRYEQYFGPGTRLTVT.

With respect to this clonotype: A junction end diverges from the germline sequence, so it may reflect a read error. This chain connects TRBV4-3 to TRBJ2-1; D is ambiguous. The CDR3 has 12 residues. The germline V gene encodes CDR1 LGHNA and CDR2 YSLEER. The CDR3 region has the DNA TGCGCCAGCAGCCCGGGCTACAGTGAGCAGTTCTTC. Its translation: CASSPGYSEQFF.